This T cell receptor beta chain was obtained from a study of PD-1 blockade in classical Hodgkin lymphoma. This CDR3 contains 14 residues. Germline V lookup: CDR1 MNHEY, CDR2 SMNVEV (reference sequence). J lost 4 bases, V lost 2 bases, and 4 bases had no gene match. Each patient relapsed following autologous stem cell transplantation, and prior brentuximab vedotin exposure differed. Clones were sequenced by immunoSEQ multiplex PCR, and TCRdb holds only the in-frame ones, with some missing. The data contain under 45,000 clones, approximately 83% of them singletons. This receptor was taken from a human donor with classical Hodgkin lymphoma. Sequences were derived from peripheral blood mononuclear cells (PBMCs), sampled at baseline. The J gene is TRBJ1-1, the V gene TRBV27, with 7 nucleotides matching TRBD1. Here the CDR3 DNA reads TGTGCCAGCAGTTTAAGGGGGCAGGGCACTGAAGCTTTCTTT. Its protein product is CASSLRGQGTEAFF.